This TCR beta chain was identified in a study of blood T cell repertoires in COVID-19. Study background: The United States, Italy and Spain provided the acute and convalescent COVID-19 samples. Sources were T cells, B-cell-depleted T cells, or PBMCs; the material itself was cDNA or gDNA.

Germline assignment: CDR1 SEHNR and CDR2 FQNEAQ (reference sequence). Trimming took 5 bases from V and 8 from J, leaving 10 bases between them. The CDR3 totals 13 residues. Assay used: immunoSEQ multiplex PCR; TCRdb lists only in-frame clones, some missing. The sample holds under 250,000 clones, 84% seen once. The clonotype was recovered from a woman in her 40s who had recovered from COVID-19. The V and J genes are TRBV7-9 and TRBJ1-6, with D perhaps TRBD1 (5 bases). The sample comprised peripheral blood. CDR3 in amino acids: CASSPRGDSPLHF. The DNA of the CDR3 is TGTGCCAGCAGCCCGCGGGGGGATTCACCCCTCCACTTT.